The following is a T cell receptor beta chain sequence with its context. This record comes from a study of blood T cell repertoires in COVID-19. Profiled with immunoSEQ multiplex PCR; TCRdb holds only in-frame clones, not every one. The sample gives 50,000 to 65,000 clones, 75% to 90% of which show up once; under 20% is in the top ten. The ends lost 5 bases at V and 12 bases at J; junction bases unmatched: 18. The CDR3 sequence is 16 residues long. Germline CDR1 SNHLY, CDR2 FYNNEI. The V and J genes are TRBV2 and TRBJ2-1; 8 bases match TRBD1. The source of this sequence is a human donor in a cohort sampled during active COVID-19. Sequencing was carried out using peripheral blood. In DNA, the CDR3 is TGTGCCAGCAGTCCCAAAGGTCAGGGGGCCCGTACCGTGCAGTTCTTC. It codes for CASSPKGQGARTVQFF.